This T cell receptor (beta chain) appears in the sequencing data of a study of neurological immune-mediated disorders. CDR3 length: 18 amino acids. The germline V gene encodes CDR1 MNHEY and CDR2 SMNVEV (reference sequence). J gave up 0 bases and V 0 bases, and 5 bases lay outside the gene matches. This clonotype was found many times. Time point of the sample: longitudinal time-point 2. Preparation of the unsorted libraries drew on 2 million PBMCs stored at -80 C. The making of cDNA relied on 5'RACE with 10-nucleotide random UMIs. One entry per CDR3 protein results from TCRdb running MiXCR on the 5' RACE reads. The sample includes fewer than 60,000 distinct CDR3 sequences, around 12% of them seen just once.

Sequenced material: PBMCs. This TCR was sampled from a male donor with HTLV-1-associated myelopathy (HAM/TSP). The V and J genes are TRBV27 and TRBJ2-1, with 10 bases that match TRBD2. The CDR3 bases are TGTGCCAGCAGTTTATCAACGAGCGGGGGGGGCTCCTACAATGAGCAGTTCTTC. Protein: CASSLSTSGGGSYNEQFF.